Sequencing of this T cell receptor (beta chain) was carried out in a study of radiotherapy plus CTLA-4 blockade in lung cancer. On the study more broadly: Objective responses occurred in 15% to 20% of patients; approximately 33% had disease control.

A word on this clone: Its cognate antigen is unknown.

General study findings and limits: Blood TCR clones of tumor origin expanded after radiotherapy plus ipilimumab. Early clonal dynamics of blood T cells, together with interferon-beta, were reported as the best response predictor.

The study gave focal radiation plus ipilimumab CTLA-4 blockade to patients with chemo-refractory metastatic non-small-cell lung cancer. The CDR3 is 14 residues long. V gave up 7 bases and J gave up 8 bases; unmatched junction bases: 8. Per germline, CDR1 SNHLY and CDR2 FYNNEI. Profiled with immunoSEQ multiplex PCR; TCRdb holds only in-frame clones, not every one. The table lists more than 50,000 clones, around 69% of them singletons. The material sequenced was peripheral blood, taken from a patient treated with radiotherapy plus ipilimumab. V and J are TRBV2 and TRBJ1-4; 9 nucleotides line up with TRBD1. The source of this sequence is a human donor with non-small cell lung cancer who had a complete response to radiotherapy plus ipilimumab. CDR3 residues: CASIGTGSDEKLFF. In nucleotides, the CDR3 is TGTGCCAGCATTGGGACAGGGAGTGACGAAAAACTGTTTTTT. The variable domain in full, completed from reference TRBV2 and TRBJ1-4, reads EPEVTQTPSHQVTQMGQEVILRCVPISNHLYFYWYRQILGQKVEFLVSFYNNEISEKSEIFDDQFSVERPDGSNFTLKIRSTKLEDSAMYFCASIGTGSDEKLFFGSGTQLSVL.